Here is one T cell receptor (beta chain) with its context. The target antigen is unknown. In TCRdb, the 5' RACE reads were re-called with MiXCR into one record per CDR3 protein. The repertoire consists of roughly 26,000 distinct CDR3 sequences, with roughly 13% occurring once and the leading ten covering less than 35%. The data originate from a study of CD8 T cells in ankylosing spondylitis. Study observations and caveats: Disease-associated clones were reportedly significantly overrepresented in matched ankylosing spondylitis synovial fluid.

CDR3 length equals 17 residues. The V gene's germline CDR1 is SQVTM and CDR2 ANQGSEA. V was shortened by 1 base and J by 0 bases, with 17 bases between the two germline ends. The sequenced sample was blood. The clonotype comes from a male donor with ankylosing spondylitis or in good health (not recorded which). The chain recombines TRBV29-1 with TRBJ2-3, with D uncertain. The CDR3 spells CSVEVHYLIASTDTQYF. Here the CDR3 DNA reads TGCAGCGTTGAAGTCCATTATCTAATCGCGAGCACAGATACGCAGTATTTT.